A single T cell receptor (beta chain) is shown here with its context. The CDR3 length is 15 residues. V was trimmed by 5 bases and J by 7 bases, leaving 19 bases between them. Germline CDR1 and CDR2: SGHRS and YFSETQ. Measured with immunoSEQ multiplex PCR; TCRdb has only the in-frame clones, and not every one. The table records 15,000 to 20,000 clones, 38% of them present only once. This specimen belongs to a study of graft-versus-host responses after intestinal transplantation. The V gene is TRBV5-1, the J gene TRBJ1-3, with TRBD1 as a possible D gene (5 bases). The sample was alloreactive CD4+ T cells from a mixed lymphocyte reaction culture, taken before intestinal transplant. Subset specified: CFSE-low proliferating T cells sorted from approximately six-day pre-transplant mixed lymphocyte reaction (GvH or HvG direction). This TCR came from a human patient who received an intestinal transplant. The CDR3 loop reads CASSFLGDRGNTIYF. The CDR3 DNA reads as TGCGCCAGCAGTTTCCTCGGGGACCGAGGGAACACCATATATTTT.